This T cell receptor beta chain came from a study of CD8+ T cells in alopecia areata. This clone was found once. Its target is unknown. Reverse transcription of extracted RNA yielded cDNA, which provided the sequencing template. TCRdb's copy holds only in-frame clones and misses some; the assay was immunoSEQ multiplex PCR. The repertoire includes about 180,000 clones, 50% to 60% of them detected once, and about 15% sits in the top ten. Per the germline V gene, CDR1 is MGHRA and CDR2 is YSYEKL. Trimming pared 4 bases from V and 7 bases from J, leaving 11 bases between. The CDR3 has 14 residues. Study-wide results and caveats: Normal skin contains resident alphabeta T cells, and these are also sequenced in scalp samples. Clonality in lesional scalp, especially alopecia totalis/universalis, exceeded that of normal scalp.

The origin of this receptor is a human donor with alopecia areata. The V and J genes are TRBV4-1 and TRBJ1-6; possible D gene TRBD1, 5 bases. This specimen was CD4+ T cells sorted from blood, taken at week 0. CDR3 coding DNA: TGCGCCAGCAGCCTTGACGGGACCAATTCACCCCTCCACTTT. Protein: CASSLDGTNSPLHF.